The entry below describes one TCR beta chain. Its matching antigen is unknown. Both 60 Vbeta primers and 13 Jbeta primers went into the PCR. The data were produced by immunoSEQ multiplex PCR, yet TCRdb's version contains in-frame clones alone and is incomplete. Counted here are a few hundred thousand clones, around 80% occurring once; the ten biggest clones make up roughly 0.31%. The CDR3 length is 14 residues. Trimming removed 1 base at V and 5 bases at J, with 12 bases between. CDR1 and CDR2 from the germline V gene are SGHTA and FQGNSA. The data were obtained in a study of cytomegalovirus exposure and HLA in healthy donors. General observations from the study: In a later analysis, specific HLA alleles were associated with 15,000 to 20,000 TCR beta sequences at a 0.05 false discovery rate. It was reported that TCR beta sequences correctly inferred the HLA-A and HLA-B alleles for most subjects. 164 TCR beta chains were listed as cytomegalovirus-associated. With high specificity and sensitivity, the classifier reportedly diagnosed cytomegalovirus status.

The clonotype was recovered from a girl aged 2 to 9 in good health and CMV-seronegative. The chain couples TRBV7-2 to TRBJ2-7, with D perhaps matching TRBD2 (5 bases). Sequences were obtained from PBMCs. The DNA for the CDR3 is TGTGCCAGCAGCTTAGAGGGAGAAAGGGACGAGCAGTACTTC. Residues: CASSLEGERDEQYF.